The entry that follows covers one T cell receptor beta chain sequence. Its antigen is currently unknown. The sample originates from a study of T cells in localized non-small cell lung cancer. Points from the study as a whole: Among the top 100 tumor clones, a median about 57 appeared in adjacent lung. Heterogeneity is still possible, as just one tumor region was sequenced. Longer overall survival was associated with a higher density of T cells in the blood.

Profiling relied on immunoSEQ multiplex PCR, and the TCRdb table lists in-frame clones only, not all of them. This sample has around 22,000 clones; about nine tenths occur once, and the top ten carry roughly 9.9%. This CDR3 region has 13 residues. Germline CDR1 ENHRY, CDR2 SYGVKD. V was clipped by 4 bases and J by 4 bases; unmatched bases: 1. This TCR was sampled from a woman aged 35-75 years with stage III lung adenocarcinoma. This chain links TRBV10-3 with TRBJ1-2, with 9 bases matching TRBD1. Sequencing was performed on peripheral blood mononuclear cells, taken before any cancer treatment. Written as DNA, the CDR3 is TGTGCCATCAGTGGGACAGGGGTCTATGGCTACACCTTC. Amino acids: CAISGTGVYGYTF.